The present TCR beta chain was sequenced within a study of OX40 agonist ivuxolimab in advanced cancers. On the study more broadly: Earlier anti-PD-1, anti-PD-L1 or anti-CTLA-4 therapy was permitted; about 39% had received some.

Clones were read by immunoSEQ multiplex PCR, and TCRdb kept only the in-frame ones, dropping some. The table lists around 31,000 clones, roughly 90% of them singletons, with around 27% in the top ten. Germline V gene data show CDR1 as LNHDA and CDR2 as SQIVND (reference sequence). Trimming left V 8 bases short and J 4 bases short, with 18 bases between. CDR3 length equals 15 residues. Blood samples were obtained at baseline, cycle 4 day 1, and cycle 7 day 1. The chain carries TRBV19 and TRBJ2-1; D unclear. Sample: CD4+ or CD8+ T cells sorted from blood, taken in a trial of the OX40 agonist ivuxolimab. This TCR came from an adult with an advanced solid tumor such as melanoma, head and neck, liver or kidney cancer. For the CDR3, the DNA is TGTGCCAGTCGCCCGGCAGCCTGGGGTTACAATGAGCAGTTCTTC. It yields the protein CASRPAAWGYNEQFF.